Listed here are 28 T cell receptor beta chains from one sample, sequenced in a study of blood T cell repertoires in COVID-19. This table comes from immunoSEQ multiplex PCR, and its TCRdb copy is limited to in-frame clones, with some not included. The sample lists about 190,000 clones; more than 70% were seen once. Source material: PBMCs or T cells enriched from blood (not recorded which). These receptor sequences come from a middle-aged man with acute COVID-19.

The chain uses TRBV5-5 and TRBJ2-7, with 8 bases fitting TRBD2. Germline V lookup: CDR1 SGHKS, CDR2 YYEKEE (reference sequence). This CDR3 has 13 amino acids. Trimming cost V 4 bases and J 9 bases; bases outside gene matches: 9. The CDR3 loop is CASSRAREDGQYF. CDR3 coding DNA: TGTGCCAGCAGCCGGGCGCGGGAGGATGGGCAGTACTTC.

This chain connects TRBV2 to TRBJ1-1; 8 nucleotides match TRBD1. This CDR3 spans 14 amino acids. After removal of 2 bases from V and 4 bases from J, the junction contained 3 bases not matched to a gene. Per germline, CDR1 SNHLY and CDR2 FYNNEI. CDR3 nucleotide sequence: TGTGCCAGCAGTGAACAGGGGGCGATCACTGAAGCTTTCTTT. This translates into CASSEQGAITEAFF.

This rearrangement joins TRBV29-1 to TRBJ1-1; D is unclear. V gave up 6 bases and J gave up 4 bases, with 15 bases separating them. The CDR3 contains 13 residues. Germline lookup yields CDR1 SQVTM and CDR2 ANQGSEA. The CDR3: CSVPGGLGTEAFF. CDR3 bases: TGCAGCGTCCCGGGTGGTTTGGGCACTGAAGCTTTCTTT.

The CDR3 sequence is CASSQDRGSGEQYF. Written as DNA, the CDR3 is TGCGCCAGCAGCCAAGACCGGGGGTCGGGGGAGCAGTACTTC. The chain is built from TRBV4-1 and TRBJ2-7, with D possibly matching TRBD2 (6 bases). V lost 0 bases and J 7 bases, leaving 13 bases between the germline ends. The CDR3 is made up of 14 amino acids. Germline V gene lookup returns CDR1 MGHRA and CDR2 YSYEKL.

This chain connects TRBV7-9 to TRBJ2-5; D remains unclear. V shed 5 bases and J shed 2 bases, with 6 bases lying between them. The germline gives CDR1 SEHNR, CDR2 FQNEAQ (reference sequence). The CDR3 is 12 residues long. The CDR3 sequence: CASSILQETQYF. CDR3 in DNA: TGTGCCAGCAGCATCCTACAAGAGACCCAGTACTTC.

The chain links TRBV7-3 to TRBJ1-1; tentatively, D is TRBD1 (5 bases). Between the trimmed V and J ends, which lost 4 bases and 4 bases, there was a span of 13 bases. Looked up from germline, CDR1 is SGHTA and CDR2 is FQGTGA. This CDR3 spans 14 amino acids. CDR3 residues: CASSSSYGGTEAFF. The CDR3 DNA follows: TGTGCCAGCAGCTCTTCTTACGGGGGCACTGAAGCTTTCTTT.

A remark on this clone: Mismatch with germline at one junction end may stem from a read error. The genes are TRBV6-1 and TRBJ1-2; unclear D gene. Germline V gives CDR1 MNHNS, CDR2 SASEGT. The CDR3 spans 10 residues. The CDR3 here is CASSEASPLF. Here the CDR3 DNA reads TGTGCCAGCAGTGAAGCTAGTCCATTATTC.

This clone was found a few times. This chain connects TRBV13 to TRBJ2-7, with TRBD1 matching 8 bases. CDR1 is PRHDT, CDR2 FYEKMQ, per germline (reference sequence). The CDR3 sequence is 13 residues long. V dropped 5 bases and J dropped 4; count of bases not matched to a gene: 4. This CDR3 is CASSRTGTYEQYF. The CDR3 coding sequence is TGTGCCAGCAGCCGGACAGGGACGTACGAGCAGTACTTC.

The J gene is TRBJ1-1, the V gene TRBV6-5, with TRBD1 matching over 8 bases. The CDR3 has 13 amino acids. Trimming took 6 bases from V and 2 from J; bases not matched to a gene: 2. Germline CDR1 MNHEY, CDR2 SVGAGI. CDR3 sequence (DNA): TGTGCCAGCAGGGGACAGGACAACACTGAAGCTTTCTTT. Encoded protein: CASRGQDNTEAFF.

This chain connects TRBV9 to TRBJ2-3; D is unresolved. The CDR3 length is 12 residues. Germline loops: CDR1 SGDLS, CDR2 YYNGEE. V was shortened by 4 bases and J by 3 bases, with 6 bases between the two germline ends. The CDR3 nucleotides read TGTGCCAGCAGCCCTACGACAGATACGCAGTATTTT. This sequence encodes CASSPTTDTQYF.

The chain joins TRBV19 to TRBJ2-5, with 7 positions matching TRBD2. After removal of 3 bases from V and 5 bases from J, the junction contained 6 bases not matched to a gene. Germline V CDR1 and CDR2: LNHDA, SQIVND (reference sequence). CDR3 size: 14 residues. CDR3 DNA sequence: TGTGCCAGTAGTATCGGGAGGTTGGGGGAGACCCAGTACTTC. It yields the protein CASSIGRLGETQYF.

This clone was found a few times. This chain links TRBV29-1 with TRBJ1-3, with D perhaps TRBD1 (5 bases). Trimming stripped 2 bases from V and 0 bases from J, with 11 bases between. CDR1 is SQVTM, CDR2 ANQGSEA, per germline. The CDR3 has 15 amino acids. The DNA of the CDR3 is TGCAGCGTTGAACTCAGGGCCCACTCTGGAAACACCATATATTTT. Translated, it gives CSVELRAHSGNTIYF.

The count of this clone is one. V and J are TRBV11-2 and TRBJ2-2; D not certain. Germline V gene lookup returns CDR1 SGHAT and CDR2 FQNNGV. The CDR3 extends over 13 amino acids. V was pared by 0 bases and J by 7 bases, with 6 bases between. The CDR3 nucleotides read TGTGCCAGCAGCTTAGAGAATAGCGGGGAGCTGTTTTTT. This translates into CASSLENSGELFF.

This CDR3 is CASSDIEGQGAEDTQYF. CDR3 coding DNA: TGTGCCAGCAGCGATATAGAAGGACAGGGGGCTGAGGATACGCAGTATTTT. V gene TRBV5-4 combines with J gene TRBJ2-3; 11 nucleotides agree with TRBD1. Germline-derived CDR1 and CDR2 are SGHNT and YYREEE (reference sequence). There are 17 residues in the CDR3. Germline trimming cut 4 bases from V and 6 bases from J; bases unmatched to any gene: 13.

The sample holds one count of this clone. The chain employs TRBV25-1 and TRBJ2-1; 10 bases fit TRBD2. Germline V gives CDR1 MGHDK, CDR2 SYGVNS. The trim removed 3 bases at V and 7 bases at J, leaving 6 bases unmatched. This CDR3 has 15 residues. DNA of the CDR3: TGTGCCAGCAGTGACCCTAGCGGGAGTAGGAATGAGCAGTTCTTC. Its translation is CASSDPSGSRNEQFF.

The sample holds one count of this clone. The chain has TRBV30 and TRBJ2-5, with TRBD2 matching 8 bases. The CDR3 is 16 residues long. The germline V gene has CDR1 GTSNPN and CDR2 SVGIG (reference sequence). With 4 bases clipped from V and 3 bases from J, the junction kept 13 bases outside the gene matches. In DNA form, the CDR3 reads TGTGCCTGGACGAGGGGACTAGGGGCGGGAGAAGAGACCCAGTACTTC. This translates into CAWTRGLGAGEETQYF. The whole variable domain, filled in from reference TRBV30 and TRBJ2-5, reads SQTIHQWPATLVQPVGSPLSLECTVEGTSNPNLYWYRQAAGRGLQLLFYSVGIGQISSEVPQNLSASRPQDRQFILSSKKLLLSDSGFYLCAWTRGLGAGEETQYFGPGTRLLVL.

The chain employs TRBV5-5 and TRBJ1-5; D uncertain. With 0 bases removed from V and 5 bases from J, the gap between germline ends came to 12 bases. CDR1 and CDR2 (germline): SGHKS, YYEKEE (reference sequence). The CDR3 spans 15 residues. The CDR3 bases are TGTGCCAGCAGCTTGGGGGTCGCAGGCGATCAGCCCCAGCATTTT. This sequence encodes CASSLGVAGDQPQHF.

The genes are TRBV5-5 and TRBJ2-5; D might be TRBD2 (6 bases). The V gene lost 2 bases and the J gene lost 2 bases, with 13 bases spanning the gap. Germline V gene data show CDR1 as SGHKS and CDR2 as YYEKEE (reference sequence). The length of the CDR3 is 15 residues. CDR3: CASSFGGSAQETQYF. CDR3 nucleotide sequence: TGTGCCAGCAGCTTCGGGGGTAGCGCACAAGAGACCCAGTACTTC.

The chain uses TRBV28 and TRBJ2-3, with 10 bases matching TRBD2. V lost 5 bases to trimming and J lost 0 bases; unmatched junction nucleotides: 2. This CDR3 has 15 residues. Germline lookup yields CDR1 MDHEN and CDR2 SYDVKM. The CDR3 is CASSIAGGSTDTQYF. CDR3 coding DNA: TGTGCCAGCAGTATAGCGGGAGGCAGCACAGATACGCAGTATTTT.

The chain joins TRBV19 to TRBJ1-5; D is undetermined. Deletions cut 6 bases from V and 2 bases from J, with 14 bases between. CDR3 length: 15 amino acids. Germline V gene sequence: CDR1 LNHDA, CDR2 SQIVND (reference sequence). CDR3 protein: CASRSGREGNQPQHF. CDR3 nucleotides: TGTGCCAGTAGATCGGGAAGGGAGGGCAATCAGCCCCAGCATTTT.

The J gene is TRBJ2-5, the V gene TRBV9, with D hard to call. The germline gives CDR1 SGDLS, CDR2 YYNGEE. CDR3 size: 14 residues. The ends were cut back, 1 base at V and 5 bases at J, with 12 bases in the middle. This CDR3 reads CASSVRPIEETQYF. CDR3 nucleotides: TGTGCCAGCAGCGTACGCCCAATAGAGGAGACCCAGTACTTC.

V is TRBV29-1 and J is TRBJ2-7, with 10 bases identical to TRBD2. V trimming: 0 bases; J trimming: 6 bases; junction bases outside the gene matches: 8. Germline CDR1 SQVTM, CDR2 ANQGSEA. The length of the CDR3 is 15 residues. The CDR3 reads CSVEDKAGGRAEQYF. The CDR3 DNA is TGCAGCGTTGAAGACAAAGCGGGAGGGAGGGCCGAGCAGTACTTC.

The CDR3 spells CATSDRRTGNTEAFF. The CDR3, as DNA: TGTGCCACCAGTGACCGGAGGACGGGGAACACTGAAGCTTTCTTT. This chain connects TRBV24-1 to TRBJ1-1, with D uncertain. This CDR3 spans 15 amino acids. CDR1 is KGHDR, CDR2 SFDVKD, per germline. Trimming removed 4 bases from V and 1 base from J, with 12 bases in between.

The gene calls are TRBV6-1 and TRBJ1-2; 8 nucleotides match TRBD1. V shed 3 bases and J 1 base; nucleotides not matched to a gene: 4. The CDR3 consists of 15 residues. Looked up from germline, CDR1 is MNHNS and CDR2 is SASEGT. CDR3 coding DNA: TGTGCCAGCAGTGACCGACAGGGGTTTAACTATGGCTACACCTTC. This encodes CASSDRQGFNYGYTF.

CDR3 residues: CASSTHRDRGDYGYTF. Here the CDR3 DNA reads TGTGCCAGCAGCACGCACCGGGACAGGGGTGACTATGGCTACACCTTC. The chain combines TRBV21-1 with TRBJ1-2; TRBD1 was called by the table and not checked on the DNA. TRBV21-1 is a pseudogene segment. The CDR3 is made up of 16 amino acids.

The chain combines TRBV5-1 with TRBJ1-1, with TRBD1 matching over 11 bases. J was trimmed by 0 bases and V by 1 base; bases with no gene match: 17. This CDR3 has 21 amino acids. Germline CDR1 and CDR2: SGHRS and YFSETQ. The CDR3 sequence is CASSLSPGQGVAIRMNTEAFF. The CDR3 region has the DNA TGCGCCAGCAGCTTGAGTCCGGGACAGGGGGTCGCAATTAGGATGAACACTGAAGCTTTCTTT.

This chain joins TRBV6-5 and TRBJ1-1; the D gene is possibly TRBD1 (5 bases). Per the germline V gene, CDR1 is MNHEY and CDR2 is SVGAGI. There are 15 residues in the CDR3. Between the trimmed V and J ends, which lost 2 bases and 4 bases, there was a span of 14 bases. CDR3: CASSYRRGLGTEAFF. The CDR3 nucleotides are TGTGCCAGCAGTTACCGGCGGGGGTTGGGCACTGAAGCTTTCTTT.

The chain recombines TRBV4-2 with TRBJ2-1, with D perhaps matching TRBD1 (5 bases). Between the trimmed V and J ends, which lost 4 bases and 1 base, there was a span of 14 bases. The CDR3 length is 16 residues. The germline V gene has CDR1 LGHNA and CDR2 YNFKEQ. CDR3 protein: CASSPVFQGSYNEQFF. For the CDR3, the DNA is TGTGCCAGCAGCCCCGTTTTTCAGGGATCCTACAATGAGCAGTTCTTC.